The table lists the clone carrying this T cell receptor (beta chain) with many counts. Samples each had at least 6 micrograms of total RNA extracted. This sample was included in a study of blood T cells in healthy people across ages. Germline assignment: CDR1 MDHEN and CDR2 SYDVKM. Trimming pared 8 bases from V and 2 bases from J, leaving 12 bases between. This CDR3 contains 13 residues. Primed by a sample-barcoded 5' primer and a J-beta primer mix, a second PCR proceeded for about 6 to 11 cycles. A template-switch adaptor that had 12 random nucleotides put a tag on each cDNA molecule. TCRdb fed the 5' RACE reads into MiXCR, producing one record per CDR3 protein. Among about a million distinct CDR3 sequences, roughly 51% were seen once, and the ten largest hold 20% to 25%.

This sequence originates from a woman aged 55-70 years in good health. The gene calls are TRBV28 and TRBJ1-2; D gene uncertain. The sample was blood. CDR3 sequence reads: CASGKALNYGYTF. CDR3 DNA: TGTGCCAGCGGTAAGGCCTTGAACTATGGCTACACCTTC.